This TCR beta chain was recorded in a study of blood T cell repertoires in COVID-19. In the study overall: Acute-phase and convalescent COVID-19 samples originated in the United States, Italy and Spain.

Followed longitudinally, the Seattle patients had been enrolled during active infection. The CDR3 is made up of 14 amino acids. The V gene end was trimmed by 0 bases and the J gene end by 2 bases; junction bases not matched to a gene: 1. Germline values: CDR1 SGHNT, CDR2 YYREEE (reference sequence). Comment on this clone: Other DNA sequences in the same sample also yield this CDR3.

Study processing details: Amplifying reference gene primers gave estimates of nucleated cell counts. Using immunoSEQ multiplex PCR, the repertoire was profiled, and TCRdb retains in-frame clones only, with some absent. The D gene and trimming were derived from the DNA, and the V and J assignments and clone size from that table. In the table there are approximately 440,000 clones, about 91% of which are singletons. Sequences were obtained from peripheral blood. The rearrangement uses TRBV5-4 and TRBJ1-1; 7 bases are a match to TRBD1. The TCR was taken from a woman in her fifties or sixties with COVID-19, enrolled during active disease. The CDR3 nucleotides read TGTGCCAGCAGCTTGGCAGGGGGTAACACTGAAGCTTTCTTT. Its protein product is CASSLAGGNTEAFF.